What follows are 15 T cell receptor beta chains derived from one specimen sequenced in a study of beta chain features in type 1 diabetes. The sequenced template was cDNA made from the entire isolated RNA. Produced via immunoSEQ multiplex PCR; TCRdb's table is partial and in-frame only. The sample yields 300,000 to 350,000 clones, approximately 15% seen once. The sequencing input was central memory CD4+ T cells from blood. The receptors were gathered from a man in his thirties or forties in good health.

The chain joins TRBV4-3 to TRBJ1-3; D might be TRBD1 (6 bases). In germline, CDR1 is LGHNA, CDR2 YSLEER. The CDR3 spans 16 residues. Trimming removed 3 bases at V and 4 bases at J, with 16 bases between. CDR3 protein: CASSQEQGSLGNTIYF. The CDR3 nucleotides are TGCGCCAGCAGCCAGGAACAGGGTTCGCTGGGAAACACCATATATTTT.

This clone was counted a few times. J is TRBJ1-1 and V is TRBV5-1, with 10 positions matching TRBD1. The CDR3 totals 14 residues. J lost 3 bases, V lost 4 bases, and 3 bases had no gene match. The V gene's germline CDR1 is SGHRS and CDR2 YFSETQ. The CDR3: CASSVGQGYTEAFF. The CDR3 nucleotides are TGCGCCAGCAGCGTGGGACAGGGGTACACTGAAGCTTTCTTT. Complete variable domain (other parts from reference TRBV5-1 and TRBJ1-1): KAGVTQTPRYLIKTRGQQVTLSCSPISGHRSVSWYQQTPGQGLQFLFEYFSETQRNKGNFPGRFSGRQFSNSRSEMNVSTLELGDSALYLCASSVGQGYTEAFFGQGTRLTVV.

The table lists this clone with a few counts. The genes are TRBV9 and TRBJ2-5; TRBD2 agrees at 8 bases. This CDR3 region has 16 residues. The germline V gene has CDR1 SGDLS and CDR2 YYNGEE. Trimming took 0 bases from V and 9 from J; bases not matched to a gene: 13. CDR3 sequence (DNA): TGTGCCAGCAGCGTAGCTACGGGGGGGCCAAACACCGCCCAGTACTTC. It yields the protein CASSVATGGPNTAQYF. The variable domain in full, with the rest retrieved from reference TRBV9 and TRBJ2-5, is DSGVTQTPKHLITATGQRVTLRCSPRSGDLSVYWYQQSLDQGLQFLIQYYNGEERAKGNILERFSAQQFPDLHSELNLSSLELGDSALYFCASSVATGGPNTAQYFGPGTRLLVL.

This chain connects TRBV27 to TRBJ2-2, with D perhaps matching TRBD1 (6 bases). The length of the CDR3 is 16 residues. Germline assignment: CDR1 MNHEY and CDR2 SMNVEV (reference sequence). V lost 6 bases and J 5 bases, leaving 19 bases between the germline ends. This chain's CDR3 is CASSYIPGHQTGELFF. The CDR3 region has the DNA TGTGCCAGCAGCTACATCCCGGGACACCAAACCGGGGAGCTGTTTTTT.

This clone has only a few counts. The chain is built from TRBV5-1 and TRBJ1-2, with 7 bases lining up with TRBD1. The trim removed 7 bases at V and 3 bases at J, leaving 9 bases unmatched. CDR1 is SGHRS, CDR2 YFSETQ, per germline. The CDR3 runs to 14 residues. The CDR3: CASARDTGDYGYTF. CDR3 DNA: TGCGCCAGCGCGAGGGATACAGGGGACTATGGCTACACCTTC.

This clone has more than one count but fewer than ten. This chain links TRBV7-3 with TRBJ2-5; the D gene could be TRBD1 or TRBD2 (5 bases each). CDR3 length: 15 residues. Trimming removed 2 bases at V and 3 bases at J, with 13 bases between. Germline values: CDR1 SGHTA, CDR2 FQGTGA. The CDR3, as DNA: TGTGCCAGCAGCTTAGGGCCGGGACGGGAAGAGACCCAGTACTTC. Encoded protein: CASSLGPGREETQYF.

This clone has a count of ten or more. The chain employs TRBV29-1 and TRBJ2-1; no clear D gene. V was clipped by 4 bases and J by 7 bases, with 11 bases between them. Germline CDR1 SQVTM, CDR2 ANQGSEA. The CDR3 covers 12 residues. CDR3 nucleotide sequence: TGCAGCGTTGCTCTGATTTGGAATGAGCAGTTCTTC. Protein: CSVALIWNEQFF.

The sample holds a few counts of this clone. This sequence joins TRBV15 and TRBJ2-1; possibly TRBD2 for D (6 bases). The V end was cut by 3 bases, the J end by 7 bases, with 16 bases between. Germline V gene lookup returns CDR1 LNHNV and CDR2 YYDKDF (reference sequence). The CDR3 has 15 residues. The CDR3 spells CATSSGSGIGNEQFF. The CDR3 DNA reads as TGTGCCACCAGCAGCGGGAGTGGTATAGGAAATGAGCAGTTCTTC. Drawing the rest from reference TRBV15 and TRBJ2-1, the complete variable domain is DAMVIQNPRYQVTQFGKPVTLSCSQTLNHNVMYWYQQKSSQAPKLLFHYYDKDFNNEADTPDNFQSRRPNTSFCFLDIRSPGLGDTAMYLCATSSGSGIGNEQFFGPGTRLTVL.

This clone has only a few counts. The chain combines TRBV6-1 with TRBJ1-1, with TRBD1 matching 10 bases. The germline CDR1 and CDR2 sequences are MNHNS and SASEGT. CDR3 length: 13 amino acids. Unmatched junction bases numbered 7, after V lost 3 bases and J lost 12 bases. This CDR3 is CASSDRDRGGSFF. CDR3 DNA sequence: TGTGCCAGCAGTGACCGGGACAGGGGTGGATCTTTCTTT.

The rearrangement links TRBV5-1 to TRBJ2-7, with D hard to call. CDR1 is SGHRS, CDR2 YFSETQ, per germline. The CDR3 covers 13 residues. V was pared by 0 bases and J by 3 bases, with 7 bases between. The CDR3 loop is CASSLGASYEQYV. CDR3 in DNA: TGCGCCAGCAGCTTGGGGGCCAGCTACGAGCAGTACGTC.

This clone was observed a few times. This is likely an artifact of a read error, given a far larger clone one base away. The V call is TRBV30, the J call TRBJ2-3, with a tentative D call TRBD2 (5 bases). The CDR3 is 17 residues long. Germline CDR1 reads GTSNPN; CDR2 reads SVGIG (reference sequence). As DNA, the CDR3 is TGTGGCTGGAGTTTGGCCGGGCTAGCCTTTAGCACAGATACGCAGTATTTT. It is translated as CGWSLAGLAFSTDTQYF.

The CDR3 reads CASSQVGGDSNQPQHF. The CDR3 DNA sequence: TGCGCCAGCAGCCAAGTCGGGGGGGATAGCAATCAGCCCCAGCATTTT. The chain is built from TRBV4-1 and TRBJ1-5; TRBD1 is a possible D gene (5 bases). Between the trimmed V and J ends, which lost 1 base and 0 bases, there was a span of 10 bases. Germline loops: CDR1 MGHRA, CDR2 YSYEKL. The length of the CDR3 is 16 residues.

V is TRBV7-9 and J is TRBJ2-1; D is perhaps TRBD1 (5 bases). Germline V CDR1 and CDR2: SEHNR, FQNEAQ (reference sequence). This CDR3 contains 16 residues. With 8 bases removed from V and 0 bases from J, the gap between germline ends came to 17 bases. CDR3 DNA sequence: TGTGCCAGCTCGACTCAGGGATTTAGCTCCTACAATGAGCAGTTCTTC. Protein sequence: CASSTQGFSSYNEQFF.

This clone appeared a few times. V usage is TRBV9 and J usage is TRBJ2-5, with TRBD1 matching 7 bases. V lost 4 bases to trimming and J lost 4 bases; unmatched junction nucleotides: 4. The CDR3 contains 13 residues. Per germline, CDR1 SGDLS and CDR2 YYNGEE. The CDR3 DNA reads TGTGCCAGCAGCTCGACAGGGTCAGAGACCCAGTACTTC. Protein: CASSSTGSETQYF.

The V call is TRBV4-3, the J call TRBJ1-4; D is uncertain. V gave up 4 bases and J gave up 3 bases, with 15 bases separating them. This CDR3 is 16 amino acids long. Germline-derived CDR1 and CDR2 are LGHNA and YSLEER. The CDR3 DNA reads as TGCGCCAGCAGCCCATCCCTTCAGGTAGCTAATGAAAAACTGTTTTTT. This gives the protein CASSPSLQVANEKLFF.